These 21 T cell receptor delta chains share one sample of origin, sequenced in a study of γδ T cells in repeated Plasmodium falciparum infection. TCRdb used CATT to re-call clones from the multiplex PCR reads. The data hold tens of thousands of delta-chain clones, with more than 0.85% observed a single time. Vgamma9/Vdelta2+ and Vdelta2-negative gammadelta T cells were flow-sorted from PBMC for bulk sequencing. Sequenced sample: gamma-delta T cells from blood. The source of these receptors is a pool of human donors (malaria-infected and uninfected, not separated).

In this sample, this clone turned up a few times. The amino acid sequence in TCRdb belongs to a much larger clone and departs from this DNA's translation at residue 9, likely a sequencing read error; the sequence shown is translated from the DNA. The chain employs TRDV1 and TRDJ1; no firm D call. The J gene is absent in TCRdb and was assigned here via DNA matching to germline. Trimming removed 1 base at V and 9 bases at J, with 9 bases between. The V gene's germline CDR1 is TSWWSYY and CDR2 QGS. The CDR3 has 12 residues. The CDR3 DNA reads TGTGCTCTTGGGGAACCAGCGCATGAACTCATCTTT. Translating it yields CALGEPAHELIF.

In its sample, this clone was seen a few times. The TCRdb protein, from a much larger clone, departs from this DNA's translation at residue 20, likely by read error; the protein shown derives from the DNA. No J gene was called, and the V gene is TRDV2; the DNA was not compared with TRDD3, the D call given in the table. The germline V gene encodes CDR1 GEAIGNYY and CDR2 EKD. The CDR3 loop spans 22 amino acids. DNA for the CDR3: TGTGCCTGTGACACCGTTAAAGGAGTTAGTACCGGGGGATACCCCGACACCGATAAACCCATCTTT. Protein: CACDTVKGVSTGGYPDTDKPIF.

Remarks on this clone: TCRdb has a much larger clone's protein, which differs at residue 5 from the translation of this DNA, likely because of a read error; what is shown is the protein translated from the DNA. The chain has TRDV2 and TRDJ1; 7 nucleotides align to TRDD3. TCRdb supplies no J gene; here it was assigned by aligning the nucleotide sequence to germline. Germline V gene data show CDR1 as GEAIGNYY and CDR2 as EKD. The ends lost 3 bases at V and 4 bases at J; junction bases unmatched: 10. This CDR3 has 15 amino acids. The chain's CDR3 is CACDSVGDRSDKLIF. The CDR3, as DNA: TGTGCCTGTGACTCCGTTGGGGATAGAAGCGATAAACTCATCTTT.

About this clone itself: The protein TCRdb gives is from a much larger clone and does not agree with this DNA's translation at residue 11, likely a read error; the protein shown here comes from the DNA. V is TRDV1 and J is TRDJ1; no reliable D call. Assignment of the J gene here rests on matching the DNA to germline, because TCRdb gives none. V lost 4 bases to trimming and J lost 3 bases, with 24 bases between them. The CDR3 extends over 18 amino acids. Germline V gives CDR1 TSWWSYY, CDR2 QGS. In DNA, the CDR3 is TGTGCTCTTGGGGTCCGTTGGGCCCCGGATCTACAGGCCGATAAACTCATCTTT. It encodes CALGVRWAPDLQADKLIF.

By sample share, this clone is medium-sized. V and J are TRDV2 and TRDJ1; D is ambiguous. Germline V gene data show CDR1 as GEAIGNYY and CDR2 as EKD. This CDR3 has 14 residues. V was pared by 0 bases and J by 4 bases, with 11 bases between. For the CDR3, the DNA is TGTGCCTGTGACACCGCTGGCTTGAGCGATAAACTCATCTTT. This encodes CACDTAGLSDKLIF.

Only a few counts were recorded for this clone. TCRdb lists the protein of a much larger clone for this DNA, which differs at residue 10, so this is likely a read error; the protein given here is translated from the DNA itself. The chain combines TRDV1 with TRDJ1, with D perhaps TRDD3 (6 bases). The V gene's germline CDR1 is TSWWSYY and CDR2 QGS. This CDR3 is built from 15 residues. Trimming left V 9 bases short and J 3 bases short, with 20 bases between. The CDR3 loop reads CALGPLGLYPDKLIF. In DNA form, the CDR3 reads TGTGCTCTCGGGCCGCTGGGGTTGTACCCCGATAAACTCATCTTT.

This clone was seen a few times. The protein held in TCRdb is that of a much larger clone and does not match this DNA's translation at residue 11, likely because of a read error; the protein shown is translated from the DNA. The chain carries TRDV1 and TRDJ1, with 9 bases matching TRDD3. As TCRdb names no J gene, one was assigned here on the basis of a DNA match to germline. Looked up from germline, CDR1 is TSWWSYY and CDR2 is QGS. CDR3 length: 19 amino acids. V was clipped by 9 bases and J by 1 base; unmatched bases: 21. The CDR3 loop reads CALNHKANWGTRPTDKLIF. The CDR3 region has the DNA TGTGCTCTCAATCACAAGGCAAACTGGGGGACACGGCCCACCGATAAACTCATCTTT.

There are a few counts of this clone. This likely came from a read error, as a far larger clone is one base away. This sample includes further DNA sequences coding for the same CDR3. J is TRDJ1 and V is TRDV1; 12 bases line up with TRDD3. The J gene is absent in TCRdb and was assigned here via DNA matching to germline. Germline CDR1 reads TSWWSYY; CDR2 reads QGS. Germline trimming cut 5 bases from V and 5 bases from J; bases unmatched to any gene: 21. The CDR3 spans 20 residues. CDR3 sequence reads: CALGISFFLGDTVGLDKLIF. As DNA, the CDR3 is TGTGCTCTTGGGATATCCTTCTTTCTGGGGGATACGGTGGGGCTTGATAAACTCATCTTT.

There are a few counts of this clone. The protein given by TCRdb reflects a much larger clone and differs at residue 7 from this DNA's translation, likely from a read error; the protein shown is the DNA's translation. The chain uses TRDV1 and TRDJ1; D may match TRDD2 or TRDD3 (5 bases each). The J gene is absent in TCRdb and was assigned here via DNA matching to germline. Trimming stripped 2 bases from V and 3 bases from J, with 34 bases between. The CDR3 contains 22 residues. Germline V CDR1 and CDR2: TSWWSYY, QGS. In nucleotides, the CDR3 is TGTGCTCTTGGGGAATTAACGAGTAATTTCTTCCGGGGGTACTCCGGCGCCGATAAACTCATCTTT. Translation gives CALGELTSNFFRGYSGADKLIF.

This clone turned up a few times. Translating this DNA gives a protein that differs at residue 9 from the TCRdb one, which belongs to a much larger clone; a read error is likely, and the protein shown is this translation. The J gene is TRDJ1, the V gene TRDV2; 8 bases agree with TRDD3. TCRdb offers no J gene call, so here the DNA was matched to germline to obtain one. This CDR3 has 16 residues. Trimming removed 4 bases from V and 7 bases from J; junction bases left unmatched: 16. The germline gives CDR1 GEAIGNYY, CDR2 EKD. CDR3 bases: TGTGCCTGTGATCGGGTACTGGGGGCTACCTCCCTTAAACTCATCTTT. Protein sequence: CACDRVLGATSLKLIF.

This clone has a count of ten or more. The TCRdb record carries a much larger clone's protein, which differs from this DNA's translation at residue 9; a read error is the likely cause, and the protein listed here is the DNA translation. The rearrangement uses TRDV2 and TRDJ1; 10 nucleotides align to TRDD3. Assignment of the J gene here rests on matching the DNA to germline, because TCRdb gives none. J lost 2 bases, V lost 2 bases, and 4 bases had no gene match. The CDR3 contains 15 residues. Germline values: CDR1 GEAIGNYY, CDR2 EKD. This CDR3 reads CACDNLGDRTDKLIF. Written as DNA, the CDR3 is TGTGCCTGTGACAATCTGGGGGATAGGACCGATAAACTCATCTTT.

The table lists this clone with a few counts. TCRdb attributes to this sequence the protein of a much larger clone, which differs from the DNA translation at residue 4; a read error is likely, and the protein displayed is translated from the DNA. The chain is built from TRDV2 and TRDJ3, with 9 nucleotides matching TRDD3. Germline matching of the DNA provided the J gene here, since TCRdb leaves it blank. The CDR3 spans 22 residues. Germline lookup yields CDR1 GEAIGNYY and CDR2 EKD. CDR3 region: CACGTVIARGYESSWDTRQMFF. The CDR3 region has the DNA TGTGCCTGTGGCACCGTCATCGCAAGGGGATACGAGAGCTCCTGGGACACCCGACAGATGTTTTTC.

To note about this clone: The translation of this DNA and the TCRdb protein of a much larger clone differ at residue 14, probably owing to a read error; the protein shown here is translated from the DNA. This rearrangement joins TRDV2 to TRDJ1; 12 positions match TRDD3. CDR1 is GEAIGNYY and CDR2 is EKD in the germline V gene. This CDR3 is 19 amino acids long. The ends lost 0 bases at V and 8 bases at J; junction bases unmatched: 18. In DNA, the CDR3 is TGTGCCTGTGACACCGTACTGGGGGATACTATCAATACCATCCCCAAACTCATCTTT. Translated: CACDTVLGDTINTIPKLIF.

This clone was seen more than once but under ten times. Only one base separates this from a far larger clonotype, so it likely reflects a read error. The same CDR3 also results from other DNA sequences found in this sample. V and J are TRDV2 and TRDJ1; TRDD3 matches 12 bases. TCRdb is silent on the J gene; assignment here came from matching the DNA to germline. CDR3 length: 19 amino acids. CDR1 is GEAIGNYY, CDR2 EKD, per germline. The CDR3 is CACDTVALGDTHHTDKLIF. Here the CDR3 DNA reads TGTGCCTGTGACACCGTGGCCCTGGGGGATACGCATCACACCGACAAACTCATCTTT.

Comment on this clone: A far larger clone lies a single base away; this is likely a read error. Other DNA sequences from this sample encode an identical CDR3 as well. A V gene of TRDV1 was called, but no J gene was assigned; the table gives TRDD3 as D, unverified against the DNA. The germline gives CDR1 TSWWSYY, CDR2 QGS. CDR3 size: 19 residues. The CDR3 loop is CALGEGAKTRTGGYDKLIF. The CDR3 DNA is TGTGCTCTTGGGGAAGGGGCTAAAACCCGTACTGGGGGATACGACAAGCTCATCTTT.

This clone has just a few counts. The protein TCRdb lists belongs to a much larger clone and differs from this DNA's translation at residue 10, which points to a read error; the protein shown is made from the DNA. The genes are TRDV1 and TRDJ1, with D possibly matching TRDD3 (5 bases). TCRdb does not report a J gene; here it was assigned by matching the DNA to germline references. The V end was cut by 8 bases, the J end by 5 bases, with 33 bases between. The CDR3 is made up of 19 amino acids. Germline CDR1 TSWWSYY, CDR2 QGS. The CDR3 bases are TGTGCTCTTAAATTCTACCGAACGGTACCGGGGGCCCGCACGGATAAACTCATCTTT. Translation: CALKFYRTVPGARTDKLIF.

Points on this clone: TCRdb's listed protein matches a much larger clone and diverges from this DNA's translation at residue 22, likely through a read error; the protein shown comes from the DNA. V is TRDV1 and J is TRDJ1; either TRDD2 or TRDD3 may supply D (8 bases each). The germline V gene encodes CDR1 TSWWSYY and CDR2 QGS. The CDR3 contains 25 residues. The CDR3 DNA is TGTGCTCTTGGGGAAGCGCCACCCCCGGCTTCCTACCCTTACTGGGGGCTGGAGTACACCGATAACCTCATCTTT. This sequence encodes CALGEAPPPASYPYWGLEYTDNLIF.

With respect to this clone: With only one base between it and a far larger clone, this is likely a read error. Distinct nucleotide sequences in the sample also encode this CDR3. The V gene is TRDV2, but the J gene lacks a call; the table calls TRDD3, which could not be checked here. Looked up from germline, CDR1 is GEAIGNYY and CDR2 is EKD. The CDR3 has 15 residues. CDR3 nucleotide sequence: TGTGCCTGTGACACCGGGGGATACTACACCGATAAGCTCATCTTT. Amino acids: CACDTGGYYTDKLIF.

As concerns this clone: The TCRdb record carries a much larger clone's protein, which differs from this DNA's translation at residue 5; a read error is the likely cause, and the protein listed here is the DNA translation. The genes are TRDV2 and TRDJ1; 10 positions match TRDD3. Germline matching of the DNA provided the J gene here, since TCRdb leaves it blank. Per the germline V gene, CDR1 is GEAIGNYY and CDR2 is EKD. The V segment lost 3 bases and the J segment 0 bases; nucleotides outside the gene matches: 24. CDR3 length: 22 amino acids. CDR3 DNA: TGTGCCTGTGACGCCGGGAGTTTGTATCGACTGGGGGATTTGGAATACACCGATAAACTCATCTTT. Protein: CACDAGSLYRLGDLEYTDKLIF.

About this clone: A far larger clone is a single base away, which makes a read error likely. The DNA is left out, because the CDR3 cannot be placed on it with certainty; the CDR3 is given as TCRdb lists it. Distinct nucleotide sequences in the sample also encode this CDR3. No J gene was named, though the V gene is TRDV1; the table assigns TRDD3, which was not confirmed against the DNA. With termini counted, the CDR3 has 19 amino acids. CDR1 and CDR2 (germline): TSWWSYY, QGS. CDR3 region: CALSLRPSYWGIGTDKLIF.

A remark on this clone: The TCRdb protein comes from a much larger clone and disagrees with this DNA's translation at residue 7, likely due to a read error; the protein given here is derived from the DNA. This sequence joins TRDV2 and TRDJ1; TRDD3 agrees at 12 bases. This CDR3 contains 22 residues. CDR1 and CDR2 (germline): GEAIGNYY, EKD. V gave up 1 base and J gave up 0 bases; unmatched junction bases: 20. This CDR3 is CACDTKQMLLGDTGPYTDKLIF. CDR3 DNA: TGTGCCTGTGACACAAAGCAGATGCTACTGGGGGATACAGGCCCCTACACCGATAAACTCATCTTT.